This TCR beta chain emerged from a study of response to subunit inactivated influenza vaccine. Study-level results: Authors suggested each seasonal flu vaccination may recruit only limited numbers of new T cells.

The V gene's germline CDR1 is DFQATT and CDR2 SNEGSKA (reference sequence). CDR3 length: 14 residues. V lost 5 bases and J lost 6; bases outside the gene matches: 9. MiXCR was run by TCRdb on the RT-PCR reads, yielding one entry per CDR3 protein. The data show 530,000 or so distinct CDR3 sequences, 14% seen once. This clonotype was counted only a few times. Antigen unknown. This sequence was found in a man in his fifties who received an inactivated influenza vaccine. This rearrangement joins TRBV20-1 to TRBJ2-1; 8 bases align to TRBD2. The sequencing here drew on PBMCs from blood, taken roughly 13 days after vaccination. In DNA form, the CDR3 reads TGCAGTGCTGCTCGGGAGGGCCGGCTCAATGAGCAGTTCTTC. This codes for CSAAREGRLNEQFF.